This TCR beta chain was sequenced for a study of blood T cell repertoires in COVID-19. Study information: T cells, B-cell-depleted T cells, or PBMCs supplied cDNA or gDNA.

Clones were sequenced by immunoSEQ multiplex PCR, and TCRdb holds only the in-frame ones, with some missing. The table records some 100,000 clones, about 82% of them present only once. Trimming shortened V by 7 bases and J by 6 bases, and 19 bases separated the two germline ends. Per germline, CDR1 SGHDT and CDR2 YYEEEE. The CDR3 runs to 14 residues. Sample: peripheral blood. The receptor comes from a human donor in a cohort sampled during active COVID-19. The gene calls are TRBV5-6 and TRBJ1-2; maybe TRBD1 (6 bases). The CDR3 DNA reads TGTGCCAGCGTCCTCCAAACAGGGTACGATGGCTACACCTTC. It yields the protein CASVLQTGYDGYTF.